These 3 T cell receptor beta chains were sequenced from one sample in a study of T cell responses to AZD1222 COVID-19 vaccine. The method was immunoSEQ multiplex PCR; TCRdb's version includes in-frame clones alone and lacks a portion of them. The sample consists of over 120,000 clones, around 90% of them appearing once. The sample was peripheral blood, taken 28 days after the second dose of the MenACWY control vaccine. The receptors come from an adult who received the MenACWY meningococcal vaccine as a control.

The J gene is TRBJ2-2, the V gene TRBV18; no reliable D call. Germline V gene sequence: CDR1 KGHSH, CDR2 LQKENI. The V gene lost 3 bases and the J gene lost 2 bases, with 1 base spanning the gap. CDR3 length: 12 residues. This CDR3 reads CASSPNTGELFF. The CDR3, as DNA: TGTGCCAGCTCACCTAACACCGGGGAGCTGTTTTTT.

V and J are TRBV19 and TRBJ1-2, with D perhaps TRBD1 (6 bases). CDR1 is LNHDA, CDR2 SQIVND, per germline (reference sequence). V lost 7 bases and J 3 bases, leaving 15 bases between the germline ends. This CDR3 is built from 14 residues. For the CDR3, the DNA is TGTGCCAGTACCTTACAGGGAGGTGACTATGGCTACACCTTC. The encoded protein is CASTLQGGDYGYTF.

The chain carries TRBV29-1 and TRBJ2-1; D is uncertain. Germline lookup yields CDR1 SQVTM and CDR2 ANQGSEA. V gave up 0 bases and J gave up 3 bases, with 12 bases separating them. The CDR3 is made up of 15 amino acids. The CDR3 loop is CSVEDPREFYNEQFF. The DNA for the CDR3 is TGCAGCGTTGAAGACCCCAGAGAGTTCTACAATGAGCAGTTCTTC.